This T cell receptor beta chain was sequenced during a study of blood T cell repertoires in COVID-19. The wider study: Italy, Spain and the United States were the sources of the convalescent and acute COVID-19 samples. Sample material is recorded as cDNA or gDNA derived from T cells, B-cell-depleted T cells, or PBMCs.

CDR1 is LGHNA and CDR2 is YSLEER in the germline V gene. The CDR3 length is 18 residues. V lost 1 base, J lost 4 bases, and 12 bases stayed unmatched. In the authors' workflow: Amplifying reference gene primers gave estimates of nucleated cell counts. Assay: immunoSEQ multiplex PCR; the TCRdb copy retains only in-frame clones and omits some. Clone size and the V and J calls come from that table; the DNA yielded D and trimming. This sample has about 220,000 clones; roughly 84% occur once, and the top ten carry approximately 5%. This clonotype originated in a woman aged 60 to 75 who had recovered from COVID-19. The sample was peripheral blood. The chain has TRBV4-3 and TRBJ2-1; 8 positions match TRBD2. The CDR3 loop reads CASSQAGGSGAYYNEQFF. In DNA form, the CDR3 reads TGCGCCAGCAGCCAAGCGGGGGGTAGCGGGGCATATTACAATGAGCAGTTCTTC.